This TCR beta chain was obtained from a study of blood T cell repertoires in COVID-19. Study details: The origin of the acute and convalescent COVID-19 samples was the United States, Italy and Spain.

This CDR3 has 15 residues. Per germline, CDR1 SGDLS and CDR2 YYNGEE. The V segment lost 3 bases and the J segment 2 bases; nucleotides outside the gene matches: 4. Authors' processing steps: Estimated nucleated cell counts came from reference gene primer amplification. Clones were sequenced by immunoSEQ multiplex PCR, and TCRdb holds only the in-frame ones, with some missing. The V and J calls and clone size come from that table; D and trimming were worked out from the DNA. The sample contains under 150,000 clones, roughly 90% of which appear only once. This clonotype was sampled from a man aged 50 or older with active COVID-19. This rearrangement joins TRBV9 to TRBJ1-3, with TRBD1 identical over 8 bases. Specimen: peripheral blood. CDR3 coding DNA: TGTGCCAGCAGCGCACGGACAGGGCCTGGAAACACCATATATTTT. Its translation is CASSARTGPGNTIYF.